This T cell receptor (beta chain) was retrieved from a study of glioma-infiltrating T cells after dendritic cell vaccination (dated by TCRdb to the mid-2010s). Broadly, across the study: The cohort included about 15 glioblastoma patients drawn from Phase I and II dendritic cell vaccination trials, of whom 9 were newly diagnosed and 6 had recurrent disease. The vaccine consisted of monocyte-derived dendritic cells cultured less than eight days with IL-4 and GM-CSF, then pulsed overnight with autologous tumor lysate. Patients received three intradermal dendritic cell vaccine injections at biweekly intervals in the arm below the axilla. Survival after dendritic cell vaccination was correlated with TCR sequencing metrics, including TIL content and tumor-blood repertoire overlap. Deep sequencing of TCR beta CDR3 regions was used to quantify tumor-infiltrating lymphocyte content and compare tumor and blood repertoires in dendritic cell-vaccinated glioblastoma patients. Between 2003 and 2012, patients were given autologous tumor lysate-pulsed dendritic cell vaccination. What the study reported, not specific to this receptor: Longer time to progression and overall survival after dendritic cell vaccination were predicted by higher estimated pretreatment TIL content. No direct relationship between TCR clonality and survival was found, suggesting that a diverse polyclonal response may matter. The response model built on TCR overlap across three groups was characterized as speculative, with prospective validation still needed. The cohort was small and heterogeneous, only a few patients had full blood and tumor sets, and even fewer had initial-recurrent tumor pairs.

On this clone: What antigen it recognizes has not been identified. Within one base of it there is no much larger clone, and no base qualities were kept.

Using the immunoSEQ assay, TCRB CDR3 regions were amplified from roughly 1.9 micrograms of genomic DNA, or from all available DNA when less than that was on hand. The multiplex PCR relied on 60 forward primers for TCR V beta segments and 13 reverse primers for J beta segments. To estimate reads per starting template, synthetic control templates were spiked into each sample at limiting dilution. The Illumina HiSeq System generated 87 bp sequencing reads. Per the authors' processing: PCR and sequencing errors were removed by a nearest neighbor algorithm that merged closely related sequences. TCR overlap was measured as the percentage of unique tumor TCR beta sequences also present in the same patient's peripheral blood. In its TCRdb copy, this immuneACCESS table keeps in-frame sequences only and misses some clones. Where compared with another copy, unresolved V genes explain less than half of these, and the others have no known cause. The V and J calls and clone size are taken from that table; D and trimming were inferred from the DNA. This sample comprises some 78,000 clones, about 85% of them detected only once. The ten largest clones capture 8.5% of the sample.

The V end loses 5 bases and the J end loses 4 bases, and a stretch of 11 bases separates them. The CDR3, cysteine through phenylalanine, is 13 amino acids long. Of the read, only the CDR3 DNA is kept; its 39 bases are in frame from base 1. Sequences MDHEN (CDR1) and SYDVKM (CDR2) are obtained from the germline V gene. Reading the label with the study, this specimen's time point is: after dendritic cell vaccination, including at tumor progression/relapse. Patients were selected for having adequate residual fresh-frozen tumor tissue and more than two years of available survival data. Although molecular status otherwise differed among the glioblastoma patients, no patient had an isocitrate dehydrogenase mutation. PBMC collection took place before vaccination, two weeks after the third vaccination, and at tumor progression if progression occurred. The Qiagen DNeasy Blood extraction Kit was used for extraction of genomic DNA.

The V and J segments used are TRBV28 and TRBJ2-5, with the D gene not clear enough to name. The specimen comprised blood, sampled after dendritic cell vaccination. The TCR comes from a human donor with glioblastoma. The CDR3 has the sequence CASSTSPGETQYF. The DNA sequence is TGTGCCAGCAGTACTTCCCCGGGAGAGACCCAGTACTTC.